This is a list of T cell receptor beta chains from one sample in a study of CD8+ T cells in alopecia areata. Assay: immunoSEQ multiplex PCR; the TCRdb copy retains only in-frame clones and omits some. The sample includes 87,000 or so clones, about 70% of them seen just once. The source material was CD8+ T cells sorted from blood, sampled at week 44, from a patient treated with tofacitinib. The receptors originated from a human donor with alopecia areata. The CDR3 runs from the conserved cysteine through the conserved F or W. The order of the fields is CDR3 DNA, CDR3 protein, D gene, J gene, clone size, V gene. The D gene is left open where the match is weak. The size field is filled for only some rows; it gives once, few, many or a size class.

cdr3_nt: TGTGCCAGCCTCCCCCCGGGACACCGCACAGATACGCAGTATTTT
cdr3_aa: CASLPPGHRTDTQYF
d_call: .
j_call: TRBJ2-3
clone_size: .
v_call: TRBV21-1

cdr3_nt: TGTGCCTCAAGGGAGACTAGCGGGGGATTCAGCGATACGCAGTATTTT
cdr3_aa: CASRETSGGFSDTQYF
d_call: TRBD2
j_call: TRBJ2-3
clone_size: .
v_call: TRBV19

cdr3_nt: TGCAGCGTTGAATTGGCTAGCGGAAACACCGGGGAGCTGTTTTTT
cdr3_aa: CSVELASGNTGELFF
d_call: TRBD2
j_call: TRBJ2-2
clone_size: .
v_call: TRBV29-1

cdr3_nt: TGCGCCAGCAGCTTGGGGGGCTCTGGGGCCAACGTCCTGACTTTC
cdr3_aa: CASSLGGSGANVLTF
d_call: .
j_call: TRBJ2-6
clone_size: few
v_call: TRBV5-1

cdr3_nt: TGTGCCAGCAGCCCAACCGGGACTAGTAAGGCTGAGCAGTTCTTC
cdr3_aa: CASSPTGTSKAEQFF
d_call: TRBD2
j_call: TRBJ2-1
clone_size: .
v_call: TRBV2

cdr3_nt: TGTGCCAGCAGCGCCCGGTCGGATGAGCAGTTCTTC
cdr3_aa: CASSARSDEQFF
d_call: .
j_call: TRBJ2-1
clone_size: .
v_call: TRBV9

cdr3_nt: TGTGCCAGCCGCCAGGGAAACACCATATATTTT
cdr3_aa: CASRQGNTIYF
d_call: .
j_call: TRBJ1-3
clone_size: few
v_call: TRBV7-2

cdr3_nt: TGTGCCAGCAGCCCACAACCGGGACAGGGCGAAGAGACCCAGTACTTC
cdr3_aa: CASSPQPGQGEETQYF
d_call: TRBD1
j_call: TRBJ2-5
clone_size: .
v_call: TRBV7-9

cdr3_nt: TGTGCCAGCAGCCTGGACTTTCGCGAGCAGTACTTC
cdr3_aa: CASSLDFREQYF
d_call: .
j_call: TRBJ2-7
clone_size: .
v_call: TRBV14

cdr3_nt: TGTGCCAGCAGCTTAGCTCCAGCGCGTGAAGCTTTCTTT
cdr3_aa: CASSLAPAREAFF
d_call: .
j_call: TRBJ1-1
clone_size: few
v_call: TRBV7-2

cdr3_nt: TGCGCCAGCAGCCCGGACACCGGGGAGCTGTTTTTT
cdr3_aa: CASSPDTGELFF
d_call: .
j_call: TRBJ2-2
clone_size: .
v_call: TRBV5-1

cdr3_nt: TGCAGCGTCACGGACAGGGACACAGATACGCAGTATTTT
cdr3_aa: CSVTDRDTDTQYF
d_call: TRBD1
j_call: TRBJ2-3
clone_size: few
v_call: TRBV29-1

cdr3_nt: TGTGCCTTAGGAGGTAGCGGAGGTCACAATGAGCAGTTCTTC
cdr3_aa: CALGGSGGHNEQFF
d_call: .
j_call: TRBJ2-1
clone_size: .
v_call: TRBV30

cdr3_nt: TGTGCCTGGAGAGAAAGAGTTAACTATGGCTACACCTTC
cdr3_aa: CAWRERVNYGYTF
d_call: .
j_call: TRBJ1-2
clone_size: .
v_call: TRBV30

cdr3_nt: TGCGCCAGCAGTCAAGATTTAGGGACAGCTGAAGCTTTCTTT
cdr3_aa: CASSQDLGTAEAFF
d_call: TRBD1
j_call: TRBJ1-1
clone_size: .
v_call: TRBV4-3